Listed below are T cell receptor beta chains from one sample, sequenced in a study of control samples from healthy donors and cancer patients. The protocol was immunoSEQ multiplex PCR, while the TCRdb copy is restricted to in-frame clones and leaves out a portion. Counted here are some 96,000 clones, 80% to 95% occurring once; the ten biggest clones make up about 8.8%. Sequenced material: blood. The source of these receptors is a man between 18 and 35 years old in good health. Both conserved end residues are part of each CDR3. Each record gives: clone size, D gene, J gene, V gene, CDR3 protein, CDR3 DNA. A D gene is named only where the DNA matches it firmly. Clone size appears in some rows only: once, few, many, or a class for an expanded clone.

clone size: -; D gene: -; J gene: TRBJ2-3; V gene: TRBV7-2; CDR3 protein: CASSLGLPSTDTQYF; CDR3 DNA: TGTGCCAGCAGCTTAGGACTACCTAGCACAGATACGCAGTATTTT
clone size: -; D gene: -; J gene: TRBJ2-1; V gene: TRBV4-2; CDR3 protein: CASSPSRGGPYNEQFF; CDR3 DNA: TGTGCCAGCAGCCCGAGTCGTGGGGGACCTTACAATGAGCAGTTCTTC
clone size: -; D gene: -; J gene: TRBJ1-1; V gene: TRBV5-1; CDR3 protein: CASSLGGGDTEAFF; CDR3 DNA: TGCGCCAGCAGCTTGGGGGGTGGCGACACTGAAGCTTTCTTT
clone size: -; D gene: -; J gene: TRBJ2-2; V gene: TRBV27; CDR3 protein: CASSSTQGPTGELFF; CDR3 DNA: TGTGCCAGTTCCTCTACCCAGGGTCCCACCGGGGAGCTGTTTTTT
clone size: -; D gene: -; J gene: TRBJ2-7; V gene: TRBV5-1; CDR3 protein: CASSLGGPEHEQYF; CDR3 DNA: TGCGCCAGCAGCCTCGGGGGGCCTGAGCACGAGCAGTACTTC
clone size: -; D gene: TRBD2; J gene: TRBJ2-4; V gene: TRBV5-4; CDR3 protein: CASSLGLAGHIQYF; CDR3 DNA: TGTGCCAGCAGCTTGGGACTAGCAGGCCACATTCAGTACTTC
clone size: -; D gene: -; J gene: TRBJ1-2; V gene: TRBV6-5; CDR3 protein: CASSYSLAEGYTF; CDR3 DNA: TGTGCCAGCAGTTACTCCCTAGCGGAGGGCTACACCTTC
clone size: -; D gene: -; J gene: TRBJ1-5; V gene: TRBV10-2; CDR3 protein: CASSPRTQREEHF; CDR3 DNA: TGCGCCAGCAGTCCAAGAACTCAGCGGGAGGAGCATTTT
clone size: -; D gene: -; J gene: TRBJ1-1; V gene: TRBV9; CDR3 protein: CASSVGEGNTEAFF; CDR3 DNA: TGTGCCAGCAGCGTAGGTGAGGGGAACACTGAAGCTTTCTTT
clone size: -; D gene: -; J gene: TRBJ2-3; V gene: TRBV2; CDR3 protein: CAIPMGGRTDTQYF; CDR3 DNA: TGTGCCATCCCCATGGGGGGGCGCACAGATACGCAGTATTTT
clone size: -; D gene: -; J gene: TRBJ2-5; V gene: TRBV12-3/TRBV12-4; CDR3 protein: CASSSRVWETQYF; CDR3 DNA: TGTGCCAGCAGTTCGCGGGTTTGGGAGACCCAGTACTTC
clone size: -; D gene: TRBD1; J gene: TRBJ1-1; V gene: TRBV4-1; CDR3 protein: CASSLTGIEAFF; CDR3 DNA: TGCGCCAGCAGCCTGACAGGGATTGAAGCTTTCTTT
clone size: -; D gene: -; J gene: TRBJ2-2; V gene: TRBV7-9; CDR3 protein: CASSFRLVSGSPGELFF; CDR3 DNA: TGTGCCAGCAGCTTTCGTCTTGTGTCAGGGTCCCCCGGGGAGCTGTTTTTT
clone size: -; D gene: TRBD1; J gene: TRBJ1-2; V gene: TRBV14; CDR3 protein: CASSRTGYGYTF; CDR3 DNA: TGTGCCAGCAGCCGGACAGGGTATGGCTACACCTTC
clone size: -; D gene: TRBD1; J gene: TRBJ2-5; V gene: TRBV23-1; CDR3 protein: CASPHPGQGKETQYF; CDR3 DNA: TGCGCCAGCCCACACCCGGGACAGGGCAAAGAGACCCAGTACTTC
clone size: -; D gene: -; J gene: TRBJ1-6; V gene: TRBV29-1; CDR3 protein: CSVRGGRTAWNFSPLHF; CDR3 DNA: TGCAGCGTTCGAGGGGGGCGGACAGCTTGGAACTTTTCACCCCTCCACTTT
clone size: once; D gene: -; J gene: TRBJ1-6; V gene: TRBV2; CDR3 protein: CASSAPYSPLHF; CDR3 DNA: TGTGCCAGCAGCGCGCCATATTCACCCCTCCACTTT
clone size: -; D gene: TRBD2; J gene: TRBJ2-3; V gene: TRBV6-4; CDR3 protein: CASSGVAGDTDTQYF; CDR3 DNA: TGTGCCAGCAGTGGGGTAGCGGGGGACACAGATACGCAGTATTTT
clone size: -; D gene: -; J gene: TRBJ1-2; V gene: TRBV19; CDR3 protein: CASIQDGAQNYGYTF; CDR3 DNA: TGTGCCAGTATCCAGGACGGCGCCCAAAACTATGGCTACACCTTC
clone size: -; D gene: TRBD1; J gene: TRBJ2-6; V gene: TRBV27; CDR3 protein: CASRPRGTGANVLTF; CDR3 DNA: TGTGCCAGCAGGCCCAGGGGGACTGGGGCCAACGTCCTGACTTTC
clone size: -; D gene: -; J gene: TRBJ2-3; V gene: TRBV12-3/TRBV12-4; CDR3 protein: CASSTDPRDTQYF; CDR3 DNA: TGTGCCAGCAGTACGGACCCCCGGGATACGCAGTATTTT
clone size: -; D gene: -; J gene: TRBJ2-1; V gene: TRBV4-1; CDR3 protein: CASSQDRTGLVEFF; CDR3 DNA: TGCGCCAGCAGCCAGGATCGAACGGGACTGGTCGAGTTCTTC
clone size: -; D gene: -; J gene: TRBJ1-4; V gene: TRBV5-1; CDR3 protein: CASSLALGRGEKLFF; CDR3 DNA: TGCGCCAGCAGCTTGGCCTTGGGCAGGGGTGAAAAACTGTTTTTT
clone size: -; D gene: -; J gene: TRBJ1-4; V gene: TRBV10-2; CDR3 protein: CASSEGRGDEKLFF; CDR3 DNA: TGCGCCAGCAGTGAAGGACGGGGGGATGAAAAACTGTTTTTT
clone size: -; D gene: -; J gene: TRBJ1-3; V gene: TRBV5-1; CDR3 protein: CASSLAAIGNTIYF; CDR3 DNA: TGCGCCAGCAGCTTGGCTGCGATTGGAAACACCATATATTTT
clone size: -; D gene: TRBD1; J gene: TRBJ2-1; V gene: TRBV25-1; CDR3 protein: CASNRPRQGPYNEQFF; CDR3 DNA: TGTGCCAGCAATAGGCCTAGACAGGGTCCCTACAATGAGCAGTTCTTC
clone size: once; D gene: -; J gene: TRBJ1-1; V gene: TRBV11-2; CDR3 protein: CASSPVTGANTEAFF; CDR3 DNA: TGTGCCAGCAGCCCCGTTACCGGGGCGAACACTGAAGCTTTCTTT
clone size: few; D gene: -; J gene: TRBJ2-3; V gene: TRBV6-4; CDR3 protein: CASSNRDSSTDTQYF; CDR3 DNA: TGTGCCAGCAGTAATAGGGACTCAAGCACAGATACGCAGTATTTT
clone size: -; D gene: TRBD1; J gene: TRBJ1-2; V gene: TRBV20-1; CDR3 protein: CSATTGNGYTF; CDR3 DNA: TGCAGTGCTACGACAGGGAATGGCTACACCTTC
clone size: -; D gene: TRBD2; J gene: TRBJ2-2; V gene: TRBV28; CDR3 protein: CASTAGGFANTGELFF; CDR3 DNA: TGTGCCAGCACCGCCGGGGGGTTCGCGAACACCGGGGAGCTGTTTTTT
clone size: -; D gene: -; J gene: TRBJ1-1; V gene: TRBV30; CDR3 protein: CAWSLDLANTEAFF; CDR3 DNA: TGTGCCTGGAGTCTGGACTTGGCGAACACTGAAGCTTTCTTT
clone size: -; D gene: TRBD1; J gene: TRBJ1-1; V gene: TRBV19; CDR3 protein: CASRIRDRGLNTEAFF; CDR3 DNA: TGTGCCAGTAGGATCCGGGACAGGGGCCTGAACACTGAAGCTTTCTTT
clone size: -; D gene: -; J gene: TRBJ1-2; V gene: TRBV12-3/TRBV12-4; CDR3 protein: CASSSGPHRGYTF; CDR3 DNA: TGTGCCAGCAGTTCAGGCCCCCATCGAGGCTACACCTTC
clone size: -; D gene: TRBD1; J gene: TRBJ1-2; V gene: TRBV23-1; CDR3 protein: CASSQCPGGHGYTF; CDR3 DNA: TGCGCCAGCAGTCAATGTCCAGGGGGTCATGGCTACACCTTC
clone size: -; D gene: -; J gene: TRBJ1-3; V gene: TRBV6-1; CDR3 protein: CASSGLLVGQSESLGNTIYF; CDR3 DNA: TGTGCCAGCAGTGGCCTCTTAGTCGGACAGTCTGAATCTCTCGGAAACACCATATATTTT
clone size: -; D gene: -; J gene: TRBJ2-7; V gene: TRBV19; CDR3 protein: CASSTHRGAYEQYF; CDR3 DNA: TGTGCCAGTAGTACTCACAGAGGAGCCTACGAGCAGTACTTC
clone size: -; D gene: -; J gene: TRBJ1-4; V gene: TRBV7-9; CDR3 protein: CASSPSGGKLFF; CDR3 DNA: TGTGCCAGCAGCCCCAGCGGGGGAAAACTGTTTTTT
clone size: -; D gene: -; J gene: TRBJ2-1; V gene: TRBV7-9; CDR3 protein: CASEGLGNEQFF; CDR3 DNA: TGTGCCAGCGAGGGCCTGGGAAATGAGCAGTTCTTC
clone size: -; D gene: TRBD2; J gene: TRBJ2-3; V gene: TRBV7-2; CDR3 protein: CASSVGLAGGIDTDTQYF; CDR3 DNA: TGTGCCAGCAGCGTGGGACTAGCGGGGGGGATTGACACAGATACGCAGTATTTT
clone size: -; D gene: -; J gene: TRBJ1-3; V gene: TRBV18; CDR3 protein: CASSPAWAGNTIYF; CDR3 DNA: TGTGCCAGCTCCCCTGCATGGGCTGGAAACACCATATATTTT
clone size: -; D gene: TRBD2; J gene: TRBJ2-1; V gene: TRBV24-1; CDR3 protein: CATSDRTSQDEQFF; CDR3 DNA: TGTGCCACCAGTGACAGGACTAGCCAAGATGAGCAGTTCTTC